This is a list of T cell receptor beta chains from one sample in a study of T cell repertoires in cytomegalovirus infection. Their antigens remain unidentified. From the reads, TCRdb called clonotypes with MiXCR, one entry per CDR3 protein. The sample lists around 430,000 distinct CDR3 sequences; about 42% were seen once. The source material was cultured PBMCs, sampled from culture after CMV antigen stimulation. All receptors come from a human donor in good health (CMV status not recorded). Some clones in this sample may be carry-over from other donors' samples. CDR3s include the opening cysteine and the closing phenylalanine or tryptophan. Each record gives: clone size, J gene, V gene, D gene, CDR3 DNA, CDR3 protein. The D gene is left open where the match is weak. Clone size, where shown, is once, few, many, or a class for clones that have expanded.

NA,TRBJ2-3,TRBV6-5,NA,TGTGCCAGCAGGGATGGGGTTAGCACAGATACGCAGTATTTT,CASRDGVSTDTQYF
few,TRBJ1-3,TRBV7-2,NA,TGTGCCAGCAGTCGCGGCGCCCCGGGAGCTGGAAACACCATATATTTT,CASSRGAPGAGNTIYF
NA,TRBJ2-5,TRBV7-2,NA,TGTGCCAGCAGCACCTGGGTGGGGACCCAGTACTTC,CASSTWVGTQYF
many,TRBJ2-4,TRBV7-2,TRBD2,TGTGCCAGCAGCTCCACAAGGCGGGAGCTGGGCATTCAGTACTTC,CASSSTRRELGIQYF
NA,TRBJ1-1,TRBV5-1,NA,TGCGCCAGCAGCTCAGCTCCCGGGACACCGAGCCGGGGCACTGAAGCTTTCTTT,CASSSAPGTPSRGTEAFF
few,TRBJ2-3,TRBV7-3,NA,TGTGCCAGCAGCCCCCCGCGGGGGCCCCCAGATACGCAGTATTTT,CASSPPRGPPDTQYF
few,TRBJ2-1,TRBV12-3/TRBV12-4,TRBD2,TGTGCCAGCAGTTTTGGCCACCCCCTTAGCGGGAGCTACAATGAGCAGTTCTTC,CASSFGHPLSGSYNEQFF
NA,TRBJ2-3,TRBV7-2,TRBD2,TGTGCCAGCAGCCCTCAGAGAATAAGCGGGGGGGGAGATACGCAGTATTTT,CASSPQRISGGGDTQYF
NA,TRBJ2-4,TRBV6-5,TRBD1,TGTGCCAGCAGAACGGACAGGGCGGCCAAAAACATTCAGTACTTC,CASRTDRAAKNIQYF
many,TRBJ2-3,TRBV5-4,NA,TGTGCCAGCAGTGAACGGTCAACAAATACGCAGTATTTT,CASSERSTNTQYF
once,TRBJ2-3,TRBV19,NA,TGTGCCTCCCACTATGGGGGTAGCACAGATACGCAGTATTTT,CASHYGGSTDTQYF
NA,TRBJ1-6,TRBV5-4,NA,TGTGCCAGCAGCTTGCGTTTCAGAAGCTCCTATAATTCACCCCTCCACTTT,CASSLRFRSSYNSPLHF
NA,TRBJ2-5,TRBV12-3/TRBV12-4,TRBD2,TGTGCCAGCAGTTTAGACGCTGCGGGAGTTAGGGAGACCCAGTACTTC,CASSLDAAGVRETQYF
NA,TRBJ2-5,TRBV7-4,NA,TGTGCCAGCAGGAGGGATTCAGAGACCCAGTACTTC,CASRRDSETQYF
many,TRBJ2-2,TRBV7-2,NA,TGTGCCAGCGGCGGGCGGAGCGGGGAGCTGTTTTTT,CASGGRSGELFF
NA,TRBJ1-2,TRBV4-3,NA,TGCGCCAGCAGCCAAGATCAGACTACTAACTATGGCTACACCTTC,CASSQDQTTNYGYTF
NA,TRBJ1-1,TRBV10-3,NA,TGTGCCATCAGAGCGACCATCGCTTACACTGAAGCTTTCTTT,CAIRATIAYTEAFF
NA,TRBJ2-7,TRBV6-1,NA,TGTGCCAGCAGTGTTGTGGACAGCTCCTACGAGCAGTACTTC,CASSVVDSSYEQYF
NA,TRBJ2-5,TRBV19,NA,TGTGCCAGTAGTTCCCAGGGGACTCAAGAGACCCAGTACTTC,CASSSQGTQETQYF
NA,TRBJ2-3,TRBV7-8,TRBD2,TGTGCCAGTGAGCGGGGTTGGCGTAGCACAGATACGCAGTATTTT,CASERGWRSTDTQYF
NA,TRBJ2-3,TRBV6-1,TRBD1,TGTGCCGGCATGACAGGGGGTGATACGCAGTATTTT,CAGMTGGDTQYF
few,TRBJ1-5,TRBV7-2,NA,TGTGCCAGCAGCTTAGTTTGGGGCTACAATCAGCCCCAGCATTTT,CASSLVWGYNQPQHF
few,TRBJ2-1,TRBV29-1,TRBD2,TGCAGCGCTAGCGGGGCAAGCTCCTACAATGAGCAGTTCTTC,CSASGASSYNEQFF
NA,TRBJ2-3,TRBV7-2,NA,TGTGCCAGCAGCGCCTTCAGTGCGGGGGATACGCAGTATTTT,CASSAFSAGDTQYF
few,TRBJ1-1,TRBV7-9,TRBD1,TGTGCCAGCAGCTCGCTGGGACAGCAGAACACTGAAGCTTTCTTT,CASSSLGQQNTEAFF
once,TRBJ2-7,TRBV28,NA,TGTGCCAGCAGTTCCGACATGAGCTCCTACGAGCAGTACTTC,CASSSDMSSYEQYF
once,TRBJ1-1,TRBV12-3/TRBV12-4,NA,TGTGCCAACTCCATGATGAGTGAAGCTTTCTTT,CANSMMSEAFF
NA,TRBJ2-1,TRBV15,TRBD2,TGTGCCACCAGCAGAGATTACGGGGGGAGCTCCTACAATGAGCAGTTCTTC,CATSRDYGGSSYNEQFF
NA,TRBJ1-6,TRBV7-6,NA,TGTGCCAGCAGCCTATCGAACAATTCACCCCTCCACTTT,CASSLSNNSPLHF
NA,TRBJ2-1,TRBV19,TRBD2,TGTGCCAGTAGTATTGTCGGCCGGCTAGCGGGTGCGTCCTACAATGAGCAGTTCTTC,CASSIVGRLAGASYNEQFF
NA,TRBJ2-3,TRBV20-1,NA,TGCAGTGCTTTTTTAGCGGTCAGCACAGATACGCAGTATTTT,CSAFLAVSTDTQYF
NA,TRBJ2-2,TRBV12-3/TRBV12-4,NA,TGTGCCAGCAGTTGGGGGATATACACCGGGGAGCTGTTTTTT,CASSWGIYTGELFF
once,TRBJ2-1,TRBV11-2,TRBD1,TGTGCCAGCAGCTTAACGGGACAGGGTGGTGAGCAGTTCTTC,CASSLTGQGGEQFF
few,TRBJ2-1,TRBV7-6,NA,TGTGCCAGCAGCTTAGGTCACAATGAGCAGTTCTTC,CASSLGHNEQFF
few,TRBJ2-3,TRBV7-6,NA,TGTGCCAGCAGCTTCCTACGGGAAAGCACAGATACGCAGTATTTT,CASSFLRESTDTQYF
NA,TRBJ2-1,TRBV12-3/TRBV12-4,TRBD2,TGTGCCAGCAGTTTCGGACTAGCGGGATTAAATGAGCAGTTCTTC,CASSFGLAGLNEQFF
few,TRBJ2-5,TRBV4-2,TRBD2,TGTGCCAGCAGCCAAGTCAGGGGTGGGCTAGCGGGAGAGACCCAGTACTTC,CASSQVRGGLAGETQYF
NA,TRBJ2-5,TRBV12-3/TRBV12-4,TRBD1,TGTGCCAGCACCAACCGGGTAGGGGGCAGAGAGACCCAGTACTTC,CASTNRVGGRETQYF
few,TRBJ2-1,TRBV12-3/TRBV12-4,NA,TGTGCCAGCAGTTTTCAGGCGACGTACAATGAGCAGTTCTTC,CASSFQATYNEQFF
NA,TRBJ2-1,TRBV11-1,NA,TGTGCCAGCAGCTTAGAGTGGGGTGCGAGGGGGCAGTTCTTC,CASSLEWGARGQFF
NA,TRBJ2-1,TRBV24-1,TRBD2,TGTGCCACCAGTGTGAGCGATAGCGGGAGCGATGAGCAGTTCTTC,CATSVSDSGSDEQFF
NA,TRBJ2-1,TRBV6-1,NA,TGTGCCAGCAAGGCCTATTCCTACAATGAGCAGTTCTTC,CASKAYSYNEQFF
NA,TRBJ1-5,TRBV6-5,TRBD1,TGTGCCAGCAGTCTATGGGGGGCAGGGGGACGGGGCAATCAGCCCCAGCATTTT,CASSLWGAGGRGNQPQHF
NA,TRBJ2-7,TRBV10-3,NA,TGTGCCATCAGTGAGTCCTTCAGAACAACCTACGAGCAGTACTTC,CAISESFRTTYEQYF